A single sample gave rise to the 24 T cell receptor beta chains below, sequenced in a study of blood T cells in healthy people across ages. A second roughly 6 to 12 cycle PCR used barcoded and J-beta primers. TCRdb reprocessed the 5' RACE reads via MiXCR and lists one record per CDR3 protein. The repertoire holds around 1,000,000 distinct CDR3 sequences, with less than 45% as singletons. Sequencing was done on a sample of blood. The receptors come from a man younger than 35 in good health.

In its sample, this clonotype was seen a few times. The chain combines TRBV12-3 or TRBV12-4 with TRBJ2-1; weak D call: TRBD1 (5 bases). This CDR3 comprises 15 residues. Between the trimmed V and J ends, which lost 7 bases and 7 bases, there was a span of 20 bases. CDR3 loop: CASNPVETEPNEQFF. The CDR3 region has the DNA TGTGCCAGCAACCCGGTTGAGACAGAGCCGAATGAGCAGTTCTTC.

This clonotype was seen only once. CDR3 coding DNA: TGTGCCAGCAGTAAAAGACAGGGGAATACCGGGGAGCTGTTTTTT. Translating gives CASSKRQGNTGELFF. The chain combines TRBV25-1 with TRBJ2-2; 8 nucleotides line up with TRBD1. The length of the CDR3 is 15 residues. Germline V CDR1 and CDR2: MGHDK, SYGVNS. Unmatched junction bases numbered 7, after V lost 5 bases and J lost 5 bases. Together with reference TRBV25-1 and TRBJ2-2, the CDR3 gives the full variable domain: EADIYQTPRYLVIGTGKKITLECSQTMGHDKMYWYQQDPGMELHLIHYSYGVNSTEKGDLSSESTVSRIRTEHFPLTLESARPSHTSQYLCASSKRQGNTGELFFGEGSRLTVL.

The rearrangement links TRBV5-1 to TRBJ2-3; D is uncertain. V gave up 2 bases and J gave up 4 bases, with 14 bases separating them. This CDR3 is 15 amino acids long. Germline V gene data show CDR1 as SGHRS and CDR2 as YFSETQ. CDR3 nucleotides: TGCGCCAGCAGCTTAAGTGACACCTGGGCAGATACGCAGTATTTT. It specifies CASSLSDTWADTQYF.

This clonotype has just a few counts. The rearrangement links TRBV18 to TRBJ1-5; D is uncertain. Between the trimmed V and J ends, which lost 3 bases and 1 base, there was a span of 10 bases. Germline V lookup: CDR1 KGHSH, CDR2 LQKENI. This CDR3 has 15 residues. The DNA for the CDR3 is TGTGCCAGCTCACCCCGACCCGGGAGCAATCAGCCCCAGCATTTT. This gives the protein CASSPRPGSNQPQHF.

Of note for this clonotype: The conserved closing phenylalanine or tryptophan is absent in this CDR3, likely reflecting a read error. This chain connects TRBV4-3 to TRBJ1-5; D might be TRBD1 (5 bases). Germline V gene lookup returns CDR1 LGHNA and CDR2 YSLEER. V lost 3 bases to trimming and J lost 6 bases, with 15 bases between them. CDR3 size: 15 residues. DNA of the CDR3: TGCGCCAGCAGCCAGTCTTTGGGGGGGGTTCAGCCCCAGCATCTT. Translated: CASSQSLGGVQPQHL.

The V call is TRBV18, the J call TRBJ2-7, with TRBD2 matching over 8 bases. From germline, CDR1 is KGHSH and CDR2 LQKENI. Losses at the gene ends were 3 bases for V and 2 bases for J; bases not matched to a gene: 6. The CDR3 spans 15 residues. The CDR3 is CASSPASGGTYEQYF. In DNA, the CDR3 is TGTGCCAGCTCACCGGCTTCGGGGGGGACCTACGAGCAGTACTTC.

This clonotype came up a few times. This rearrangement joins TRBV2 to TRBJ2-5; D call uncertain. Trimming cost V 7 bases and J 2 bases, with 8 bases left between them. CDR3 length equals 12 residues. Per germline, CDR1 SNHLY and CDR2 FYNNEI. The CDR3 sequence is CASIVEQETQYF. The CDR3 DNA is TGTGCCAGCATAGTAGAACAAGAGACCCAGTACTTC. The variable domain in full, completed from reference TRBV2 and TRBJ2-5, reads EPEVTQTPSHQVTQMGQEVILRCVPISNHLYFYWYRQILGQKVEFLVSFYNNEISEKSEIFDDQFSVERPDGSNFTLKIRSTKLEDSAMYFCASIVEQETQYFGPGTRLLVL.

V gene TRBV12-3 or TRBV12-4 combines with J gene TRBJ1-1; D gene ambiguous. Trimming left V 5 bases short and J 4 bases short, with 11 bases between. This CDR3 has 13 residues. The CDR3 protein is CASSRTRGTEAFF. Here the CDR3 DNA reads TGTGCCAGCAGTCGGACTCGGGGCACTGAAGCTTTCTTT.

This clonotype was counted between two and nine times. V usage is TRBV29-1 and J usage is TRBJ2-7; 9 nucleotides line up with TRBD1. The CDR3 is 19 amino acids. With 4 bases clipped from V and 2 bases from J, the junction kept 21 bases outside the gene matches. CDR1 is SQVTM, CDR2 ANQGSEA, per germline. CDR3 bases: TGCAGCGTTGTGCCGGCCCACAGGGGGCGTCTAGCCCTAACCTACGAGCAGTACTTC. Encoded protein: CSVVPAHRGRLALTYEQYF.

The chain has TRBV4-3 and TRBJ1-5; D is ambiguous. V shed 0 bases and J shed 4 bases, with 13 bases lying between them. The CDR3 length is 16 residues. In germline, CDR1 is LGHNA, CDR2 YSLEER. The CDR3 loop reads CASSQDAQVRNQPQHF. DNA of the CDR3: TGCGCCAGCAGCCAAGACGCCCAAGTTCGGAATCAGCCCCAGCATTTT.

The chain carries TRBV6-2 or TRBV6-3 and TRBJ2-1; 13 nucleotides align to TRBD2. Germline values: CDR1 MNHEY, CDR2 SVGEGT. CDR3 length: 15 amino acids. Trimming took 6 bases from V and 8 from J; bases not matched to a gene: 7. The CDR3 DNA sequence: TGTGCCAGCAGACCTACTAGCGGGGGGGTTGATGAGCAGTTCTTC. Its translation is CASRPTSGGVDEQFF.

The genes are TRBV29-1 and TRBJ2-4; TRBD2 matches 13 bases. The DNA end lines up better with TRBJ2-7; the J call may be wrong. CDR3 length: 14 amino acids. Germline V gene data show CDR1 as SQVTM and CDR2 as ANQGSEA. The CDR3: CSVETGTSGDEQYF. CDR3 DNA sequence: TGCAGCGTTGAAACCGGGACTAGCGGGGACGAGCAGTACTTC.

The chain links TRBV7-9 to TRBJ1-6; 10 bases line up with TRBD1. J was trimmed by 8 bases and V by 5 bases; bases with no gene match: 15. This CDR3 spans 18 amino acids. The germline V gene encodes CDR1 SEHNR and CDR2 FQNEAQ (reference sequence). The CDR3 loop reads CASSTGPLTTGGDSPLHF. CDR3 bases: TGTGCCAGCAGCACAGGCCCCTTGACGACAGGGGGCGATTCACCCCTCCACTTT.

CDR3 nucleotides: TGTGCCAGCAGCAGTGGACAGCCGGGAAACTATGGCTACACCTTC. The encoded protein is CASSSGQPGNYGYTF. This chain joins TRBV7-2 and TRBJ1-2; D is possibly TRBD1 (6 bases). This CDR3 is built from 15 residues. Germline V gene sequence: CDR1 SGHTA, CDR2 FQGNSA. Trimming removed 5 bases at V and 2 bases at J, with 15 bases between.

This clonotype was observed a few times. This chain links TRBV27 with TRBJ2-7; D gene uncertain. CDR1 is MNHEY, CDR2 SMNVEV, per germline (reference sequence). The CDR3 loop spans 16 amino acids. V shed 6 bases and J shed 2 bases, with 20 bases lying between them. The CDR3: CASRPRFRQEPYEQYF. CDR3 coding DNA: TGTGCCAGCAGACCTCGCTTCAGGCAGGAACCCTACGAGCAGTACTTC.

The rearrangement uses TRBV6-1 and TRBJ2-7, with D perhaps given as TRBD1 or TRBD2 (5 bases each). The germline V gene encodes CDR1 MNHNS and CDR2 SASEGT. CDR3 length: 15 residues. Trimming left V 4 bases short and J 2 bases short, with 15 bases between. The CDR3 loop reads CASSGQWDPAYEQYF. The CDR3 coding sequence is TGTGCCAGCAGTGGGCAATGGGACCCCGCCTACGAGCAGTACTTC.

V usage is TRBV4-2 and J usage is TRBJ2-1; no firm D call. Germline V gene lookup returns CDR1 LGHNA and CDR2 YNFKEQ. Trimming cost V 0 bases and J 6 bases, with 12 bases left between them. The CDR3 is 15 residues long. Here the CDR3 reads CASSQDRAWSNEQFF. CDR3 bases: TGTGCCAGCAGCCAAGATCGTGCGTGGAGCAATGAGCAGTTCTTC.

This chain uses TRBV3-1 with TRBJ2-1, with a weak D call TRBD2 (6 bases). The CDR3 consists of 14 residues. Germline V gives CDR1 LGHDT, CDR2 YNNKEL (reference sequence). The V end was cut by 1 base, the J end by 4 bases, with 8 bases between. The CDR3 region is CASSQGTKYNEQFF. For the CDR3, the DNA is TGTGCCAGCAGCCAAGGGACTAAATACAATGAGCAGTTCTTC.

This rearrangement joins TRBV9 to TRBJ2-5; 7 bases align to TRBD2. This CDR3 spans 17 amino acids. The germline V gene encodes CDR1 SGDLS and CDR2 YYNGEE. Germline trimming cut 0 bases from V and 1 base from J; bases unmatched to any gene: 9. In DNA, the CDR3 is TGTGCCAGCAGCGTAGAGGGCGGGAGTAATCCCCAAGAGACCCAGTACTTC. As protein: CASSVEGGSNPQETQYF.

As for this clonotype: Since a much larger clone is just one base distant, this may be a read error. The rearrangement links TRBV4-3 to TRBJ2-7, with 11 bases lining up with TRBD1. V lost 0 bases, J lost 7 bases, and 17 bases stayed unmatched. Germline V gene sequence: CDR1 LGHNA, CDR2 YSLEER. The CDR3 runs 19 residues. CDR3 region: CASSQDSLKTWDRGDEQYF. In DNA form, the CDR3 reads TGCGCCAGCAGCCAAGACTCCCTCAAGACCTGGGACAGGGGGGATGAGCAGTACTTC.

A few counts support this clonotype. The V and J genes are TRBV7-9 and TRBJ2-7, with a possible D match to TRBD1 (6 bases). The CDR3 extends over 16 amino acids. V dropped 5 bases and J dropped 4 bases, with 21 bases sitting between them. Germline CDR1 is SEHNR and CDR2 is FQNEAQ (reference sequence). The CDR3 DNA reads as TGTGCCAGCAGCCCCAAATGGGGACATGAGCTTTACGAGCAGTACTTC. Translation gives CASSPKWGHELYEQYF.

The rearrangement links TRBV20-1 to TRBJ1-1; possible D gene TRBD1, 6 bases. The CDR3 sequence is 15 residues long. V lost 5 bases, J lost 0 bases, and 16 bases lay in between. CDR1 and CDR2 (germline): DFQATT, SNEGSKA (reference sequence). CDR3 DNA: TGCAGTGCTCCGAAACAGGGTAACTTGAACACTGAAGCTTTCTTT. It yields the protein CSAPKQGNLNTEAFF.

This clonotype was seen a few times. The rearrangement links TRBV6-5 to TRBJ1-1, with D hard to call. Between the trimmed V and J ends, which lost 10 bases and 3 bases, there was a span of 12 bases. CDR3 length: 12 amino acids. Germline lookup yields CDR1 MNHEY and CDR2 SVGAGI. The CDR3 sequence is CATTGRHTEAFF. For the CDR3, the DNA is TGTGCCACCACGGGTAGGCACACTGAAGCTTTCTTT.

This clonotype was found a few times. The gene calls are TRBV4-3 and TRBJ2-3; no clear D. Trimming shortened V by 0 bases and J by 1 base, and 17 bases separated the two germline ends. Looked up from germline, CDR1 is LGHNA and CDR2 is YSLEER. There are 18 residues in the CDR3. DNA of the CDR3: TGCGCCAGCAGCCAAGATCAGAGCTTGGGGTGGGGCACAGATACGCAGTATTTT. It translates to CASSQDQSLGWGTDTQYF.